This record covers a single T cell receptor beta chain. The entry originates in a study of blood T cell repertoires in COVID-19. Produced via immunoSEQ multiplex PCR; TCRdb's table is partial and in-frame only. The top ten clones hold 9.8% of a sample with 150,000 to 200,000 clones, 70% to 90% of them seen once. The CDR3 runs 16 residues. Deletions cut 3 bases from V and 6 bases from J, with 19 bases between. The V gene's germline CDR1 is SGHTA and CDR2 FQGTGA. The chain combines TRBV7-3 with TRBJ2-3; TRBD2 might be the D (6 bases). The source is a woman older than 75 with acute or convalescent COVID-19. The sequenced sample consisted of peripheral blood. The CDR3 loop is CASSFYGTLKADTQYF. CDR3 bases: TGTGCCAGCAGCTTCTACGGGACTCTCAAGGCGGATACGCAGTATTTT.